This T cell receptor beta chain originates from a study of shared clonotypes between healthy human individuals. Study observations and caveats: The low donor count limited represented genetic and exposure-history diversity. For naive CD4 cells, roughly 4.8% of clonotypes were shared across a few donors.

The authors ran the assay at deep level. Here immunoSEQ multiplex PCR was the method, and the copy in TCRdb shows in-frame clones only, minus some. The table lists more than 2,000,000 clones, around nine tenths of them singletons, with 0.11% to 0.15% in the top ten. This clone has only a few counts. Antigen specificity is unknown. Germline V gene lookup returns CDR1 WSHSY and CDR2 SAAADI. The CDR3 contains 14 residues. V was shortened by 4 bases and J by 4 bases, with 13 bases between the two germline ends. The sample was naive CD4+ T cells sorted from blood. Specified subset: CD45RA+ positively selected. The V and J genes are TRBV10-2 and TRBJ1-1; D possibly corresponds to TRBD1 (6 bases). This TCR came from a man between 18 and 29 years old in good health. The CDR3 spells CASSVVGGFTEAFF. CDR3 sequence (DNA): TGCGCCAGCAGTGTAGTAGGGGGGTTCACTGAAGCTTTCTTT.